This is a list of T cell receptor beta chains from one sample in a study of T cells in Graves' hyperthyroidism and ophthalmopathy. TCRdb used MiXCR to reprocess the multiplex PCR reads, holding one entry per CDR3 protein. The repertoire includes under 350,000 distinct CDR3 sequences, around 20% of them detected once, and about 50% sits in the top ten. Sequencing was performed on blood. The receptors stem from a woman aged 50 to 65 with Graves' hyperthyroidism. The CDR3 runs from the conserved cysteine through the conserved F or W. The D gene is left open where the match is weak. Clone size is shown for a subset of rows, as once, few, many or a class of expanded clone.

>few|TRBV20-1|.|TRBJ2-2
TGCAGTGCTAGGTCCGGGGTGAACACCGGGGAGCTGTTTTTT
CSARSGVNTGELFF
>.|TRBV29-1|TRBD1|TRBJ2-7
TGCAGCGTTGAAGCGAGGGGACAGGGCTACGAGCAGTACTTC
CSVEARGQGYEQYF
>.|TRBV2|TRBD2|TRBJ2-7
TGTGCCAGCAGTGTAGGGACTAGCGGATACTACGAGCAGTACTTC
CASSVGTSGYYEQYF
>many|TRBV28|.|TRBJ2-7
TGTGCCAGCAGCCCCGGACCCAGATCCCCCTACTTC
CASSPGPRSPYF
>.|TRBV7-6|.|TRBJ2-5
TGTGCCAGCAGCTTAGCGCGACAGACCCAGTACTTC
CASSLARQTQYF
>many|TRBV2|.|TRBJ2-5
TGTGCCAGCAGGAACTGGGGGCAGGGTGGTATAGAGACCCAGTACTTC
CASRNWGQGGIETQYF
>few|TRBV20-1|TRBD2|TRBJ2-1
TGCAGTGCCGGGGGGGAGAGCGCCTACAATGAGCAGTTCTTC
CSAGGESAYNEQFF
>.|TRBV6-2/TRBV6-3|TRBD1|TRBJ2-2
TGTGCCAGCAGGGTTACCCCCCTGGCAGGGGGAAGCACCGGGGAGCTGTTTTTT
CASRVTPLAGGSTGELFF
>many|TRBV13|TRBD1|TRBJ2-1
TGTGCCAGCAGCTTAGGAACGATGGGACAGATCAGGAATGAGCAGTTCTTC
CASSLGTMGQIRNEQFF
>.|TRBV9|.|TRBJ2-2
TGTGCCAGCAGCGCCTCCTCCGGGACGACCACCGGGGAGCTGTTTTTT
CASSASSGTTTGELFF
>.|TRBV6-2/TRBV6-3|.|TRBJ1-4
TGTGCCAGCACCTATTCGGGGGCCTGGGGTGAAAAACTGTTTTTT
CASTYSGAWGEKLFF
>few|TRBV18|.|TRBJ1-6
TGTGCCAGCTCACCCTTTAATTCACCCCTCCACTTT
CASSPFNSPLHF
>few|TRBV28|.|TRBJ1-4
TGTGCCAGCAGACCCTCTCCGGGGGGGAAACTGTTTTTT
CASRPSPGGKLFF
>.|TRBV29-1|.|TRBJ2-7
TGCAGCGTTGAATTGCAGGGAAACCGTTACGAGCAGTACTTC
CSVELQGNRYEQYF
>few|TRBV11-3|.|TRBJ1-6
TGTGCCAGCAGCTTAGACGGCAGAGTAGGATCACCCCTCCACTTT
CASSLDGRVGSPLHF
>.|TRBV12-3/TRBV12-4|TRBD2|TRBJ2-7
TGTGCCAGCAGTTTCGTGACCTCTAGCGGGAGTCTATACGAGCAGTACTTC
CASSFVTSSGSLYEQYF
>.|TRBV9|.|TRBJ1-1
TGTGCCAGCAGCCAGACCCTTGACACTGAAGCTTTCTTT
CASSQTLDTEAFF
>.|TRBV6-1|.|TRBJ2-1
TGTGCCAGCAGGCGACAGCGGAACTCCTACAATGAGCAGTTCTTC
CASRRQRNSYNEQFF
>.|TRBV2|TRBD1|TRBJ2-1
TGTGCCAGCAGTCGGACAGGGGGCGCATTCAATGAGCAGTTCTTC
CASSRTGGAFNEQFF
>many|TRBV18|.|TRBJ2-7
TGTGCCAGCTCACCAGTGGGGCCCTACGAGCAGTACTTC
CASSPVGPYEQYF
>.|TRBV20-1|TRBD2|TRBJ2-1
TGCAGTGCGGACGATGGAGCGGGAGGCAATGAGCAGTTCTTC
CSADDGAGGNEQFF
>many|TRBV9|.|TRBJ2-5
TGTGCCAGCAGCATCTACGATCGGGAGACCCAGTACTTC
CASSIYDRETQYF
>many|TRBV28|TRBD2|TRBJ2-3
TGTGCCAGCAGTTTTCGGCGTGGGACTAGCGGCCGCACAGATACGCAGTATTTT
CASSFRRGTSGRTDTQYF
>once|TRBV27|.|TRBJ2-7
TGTGCCAGCAGTTTAGGCGCAGCGGCCTACGAGCAGTACTTC
CASSLGAAAYEQYF
>many|TRBV20-1|TRBD2|TRBJ2-1
TGCAGTGCTAGACGGCTAGCGGGAGGGCAGGGGTACAATGAGCAGTTCTTC
CSARRLAGGQGYNEQFF
>many|TRBV30|.|TRBJ2-7
TGTGCCTGGAGTAAGACCTACGAGCAGTACTTC
CAWSKTYEQYF
>.|TRBV11-2|TRBD1|TRBJ1-4
TGTGCCAGCAGCCCCGCGGGGACAGGGGAAAAACTGTTTTTT
CASSPAGTGEKLFF
>.|TRBV5-4|.|TRBJ2-2
TGTGCCAGCAGCTGGGGGGGGGGCAAGAACACCGGGGAGCTGTTTTTT
CASSWGGGKNTGELFF
>many|TRBV30|.|TRBJ2-3
TGTGCCTGGAGTGTAGGCCCCCGGGCGGGTAGCACAGATACGCAGTATTTT
CAWSVGPRAGSTDTQYF
>.|TRBV12-3/TRBV12-4|TRBD1|TRBJ1-2
TGTGCCAGCGGATTACCGGGACAGATTTATGGCTACACCTTC
CASGLPGQIYGYTF
>many|TRBV7-8|.|TRBJ2-1
TGTGCCAGCAGCTTATACGGCTATGAGCAGTTCTTC
CASSLYGYEQFF
>many|TRBV28|.|TRBJ2-7
TGTGCCAGCAGTTTCAGTACCGGGATTCTTTCCTACGAGCAGTACTTC
CASSFSTGILSYEQYF
>many|TRBV29-1|.|TRBJ1-2
TGCAGCGTTGAAGTTGGGACGAGAAACTATGGCTACACCTTC
CSVEVGTRNYGYTF
>.|TRBV7-2|TRBD2|TRBJ2-3
TGTGCCAGCAGCTTACTAAGCTCCACTAGCGATTCGGCAGATACGCAGTATTTT
CASSLLSSTSDSADTQYF
>.|TRBV12-3/TRBV12-4|.|TRBJ1-5
TGTGCCAGCACCCTGGACGGTAGCAATCAGCCCCAGCATTTT
CASTLDGSNQPQHF
>.|TRBV5-1|.|TRBJ1-3
TGCGCCAGCAGAACGGACTTGGGAAACACCATATATTTT
CASRTDLGNTIYF
>.|TRBV5-6|.|TRBJ2-2
TGTGCCAGCAGCTTAACTGGGGATGACGGGGAGCTGTTTTTT
CASSLTGDDGELFF
>.|TRBV19|.|TRBJ1-5
TGTGCCACTTCCACGAGGGATGGGCGGCCCCAGCATTTT
CATSTRDGRPQHF
>many|TRBV12-3/TRBV12-4|.|TRBJ1-3
TGTGCCAGCAGGAACTACTCTGGAAACACCATATATTTT
CASRNYSGNTIYF
>.|TRBV6-1|.|TRBJ2-2
TGTGCCAGCAGTAGCCCAACCGGGGAGCTGTTTTTT
CASSSPTGELFF
>.|TRBV12-3/TRBV12-4|.|TRBJ1-6
TGTGCCAGCAGCACGGGCCGACTTAGCTCCTATAATTCACCCCTCCACTTT
CASSTGRLSSYNSPLHF